This T cell receptor (beta chain) was sequenced for a study of shared clonotypes between healthy human individuals. Naive CD8 cells were CD45RO-negative, positively selected for CCR7, excluding terminally differentiated effector memory CD45RA+ cells. The data were produced by immunoSEQ multiplex PCR, yet TCRdb's version contains in-frame clones alone and is incomplete. The sample shows about 820,000 clones, around 92% of them seen only once. This clone was recorded only once. V lost 0 bases, J lost 0 bases, and 12 bases lay in between. Germline V gene sequence: CDR1 LGHNA, CDR2 YSLEER. The CDR3 is 17 amino acids.

This chain connects TRBV4-3 to TRBJ2-1; D is unresolved. Sequencing input: naive CD8+ T cells sorted from blood. The sequence was obtained from a young man in good health. CDR3: CASSQDRAESSYNEQFF. The CDR3 DNA is TGCGCCAGCAGCCAAGATCGGGCGGAGAGCTCCTACAATGAGCAGTTCTTC.